The present entry profiles one TCR beta chain with its context. This CDR3 region has 15 residues. The germline gives CDR1 SGHRS, CDR2 YFSETQ. Trimming shortened V by 0 bases and J by 1 base, and 10 bases separated the two germline ends. Authors' methods: Amplification of reference gene primers provided the estimated nucleated cell counts. Generated by immunoSEQ multiplex PCR, the TCRdb table keeps only in-frame clones and is missing some. V and J calls and clone size follow that table, whereas D and trimming were derived from the DNA. The sample shows about 200,000 clones, 70% to 90% of them seen only once. The source of the sample is a study of blood T cell repertoires in COVID-19.

This chain connects TRBV5-1 to TRBJ1-1; D is unresolved. Sample: peripheral blood. The TCR sequence derives from a woman of 80 years or more with acute or convalescent COVID-19. CDR3 nucleotide sequence: TGCGCCAGCAGCTTGGGGTCTAACAGGAACACTGAAGCTTTCTTT. Translating it yields CASSLGSNRNTEAFF.